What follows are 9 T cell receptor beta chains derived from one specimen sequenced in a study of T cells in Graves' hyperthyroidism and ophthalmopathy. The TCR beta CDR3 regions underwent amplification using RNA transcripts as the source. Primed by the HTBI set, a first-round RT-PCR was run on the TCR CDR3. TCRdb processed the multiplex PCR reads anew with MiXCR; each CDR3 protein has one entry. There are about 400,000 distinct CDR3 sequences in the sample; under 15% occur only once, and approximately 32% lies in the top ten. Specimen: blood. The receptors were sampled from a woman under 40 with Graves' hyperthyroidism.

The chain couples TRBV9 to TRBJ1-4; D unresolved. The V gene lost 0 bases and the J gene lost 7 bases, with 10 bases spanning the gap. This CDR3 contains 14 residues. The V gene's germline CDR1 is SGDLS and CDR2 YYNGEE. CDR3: CASSVGGRGEKLFF. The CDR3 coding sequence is TGTGCCAGCAGCGTAGGTGGGCGGGGTGAAAAACTGTTTTTT.

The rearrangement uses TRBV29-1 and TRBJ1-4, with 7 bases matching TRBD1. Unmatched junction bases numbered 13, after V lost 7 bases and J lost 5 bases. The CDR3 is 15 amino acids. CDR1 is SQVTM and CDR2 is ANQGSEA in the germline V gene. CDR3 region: CSARGSGTVNEKLFF. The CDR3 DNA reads TGCAGCGCCCGAGGGTCCGGGACAGTGAATGAAAAACTGTTTTTT.

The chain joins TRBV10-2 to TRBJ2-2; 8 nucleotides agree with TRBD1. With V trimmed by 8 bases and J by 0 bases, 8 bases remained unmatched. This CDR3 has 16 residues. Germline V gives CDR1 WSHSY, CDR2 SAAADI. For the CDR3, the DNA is TGCGCCAGCGGGGACAGGACCGGCGCGAACACCGGGGAGCTGTTTTTT. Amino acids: CASGDRTGANTGELFF.

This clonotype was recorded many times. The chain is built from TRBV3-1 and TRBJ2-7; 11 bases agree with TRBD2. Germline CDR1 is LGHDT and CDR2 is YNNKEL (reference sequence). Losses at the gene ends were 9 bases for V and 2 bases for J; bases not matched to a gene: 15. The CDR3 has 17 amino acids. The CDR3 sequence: CASGGLAGASWAYEQYF. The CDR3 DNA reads TGTGCCAGTGGAGGACTAGCGGGTGCCTCCTGGGCCTACGAGCAGTACTTC.

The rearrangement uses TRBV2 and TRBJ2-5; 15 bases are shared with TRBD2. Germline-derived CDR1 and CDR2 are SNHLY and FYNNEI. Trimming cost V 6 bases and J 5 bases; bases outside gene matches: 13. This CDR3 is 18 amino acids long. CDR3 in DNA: TGTGCCAGCAGCACCGGACTAGCGGGAGGGCCTGCGGTCGAGACCCAGTACTTC. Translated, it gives CASSTGLAGGPAVETQYF.

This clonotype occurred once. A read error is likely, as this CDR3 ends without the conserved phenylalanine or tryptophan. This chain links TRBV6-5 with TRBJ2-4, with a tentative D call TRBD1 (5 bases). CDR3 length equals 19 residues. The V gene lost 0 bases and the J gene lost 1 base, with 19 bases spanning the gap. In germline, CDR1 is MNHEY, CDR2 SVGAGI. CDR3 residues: CASSYSSPDSQWAKNIQYS. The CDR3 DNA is TGTGCCAGCAGTTACTCTAGCCCCGACAGTCAGTGGGCCAAAAACATTCAGTACTCC.

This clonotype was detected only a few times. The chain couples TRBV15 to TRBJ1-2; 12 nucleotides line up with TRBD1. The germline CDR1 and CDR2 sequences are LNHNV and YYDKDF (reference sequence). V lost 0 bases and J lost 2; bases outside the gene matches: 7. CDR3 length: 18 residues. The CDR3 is CATSRDLGQGARNYGYTF. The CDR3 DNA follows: TGTGCCACCAGCAGAGATCTGGGACAGGGGGCGCGCAACTATGGCTACACCTTC.

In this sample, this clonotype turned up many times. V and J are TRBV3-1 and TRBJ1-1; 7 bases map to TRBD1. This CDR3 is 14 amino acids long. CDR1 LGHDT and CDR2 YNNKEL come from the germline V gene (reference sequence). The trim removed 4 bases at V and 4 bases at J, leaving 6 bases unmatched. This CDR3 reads CASSPNRGSTEAFF. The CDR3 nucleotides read TGTGCCAGCAGCCCCAACAGGGGAAGCACTGAAGCTTTCTTT.

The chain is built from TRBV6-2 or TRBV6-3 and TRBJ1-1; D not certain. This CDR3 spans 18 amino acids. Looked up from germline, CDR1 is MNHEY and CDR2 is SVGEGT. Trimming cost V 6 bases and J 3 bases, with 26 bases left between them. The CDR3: CASSYRTSSRVKHTEAFF. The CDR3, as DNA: TGTGCCAGCAGCTACCGGACTTCTTCCCGGGTAAAGCACACTGAAGCTTTCTTT.